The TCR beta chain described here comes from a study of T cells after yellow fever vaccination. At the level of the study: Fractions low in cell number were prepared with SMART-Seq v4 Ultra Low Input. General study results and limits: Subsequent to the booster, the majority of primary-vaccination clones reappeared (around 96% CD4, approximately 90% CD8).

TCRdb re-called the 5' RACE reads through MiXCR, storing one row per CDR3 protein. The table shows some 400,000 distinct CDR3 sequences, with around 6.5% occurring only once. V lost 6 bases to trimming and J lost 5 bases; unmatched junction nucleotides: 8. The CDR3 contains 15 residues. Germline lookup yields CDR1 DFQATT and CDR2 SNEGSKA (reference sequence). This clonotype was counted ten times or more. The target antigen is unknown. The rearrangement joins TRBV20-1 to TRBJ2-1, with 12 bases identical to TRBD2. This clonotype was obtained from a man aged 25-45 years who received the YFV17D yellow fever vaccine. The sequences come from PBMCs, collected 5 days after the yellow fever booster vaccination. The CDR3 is CSASGLAGKNNEQFF. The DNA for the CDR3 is TGCAGTGCCAGCGGACTAGCGGGAAAAAACAATGAGCAGTTCTTC.